The sequence of this T cell receptor (beta chain) was determined in a study of OX40 agonist ivuxolimab in advanced cancers. At the level of the study: Patients in dose escalation had liver, melanoma, kidney or head and neck cancers.

The germline CDR1 and CDR2 sequences are SGDLS and YYNGEE. V gave up 4 bases and J gave up 5 bases, with 18 bases separating them. The CDR3 contains 15 residues. The data were produced by immunoSEQ multiplex PCR, yet TCRdb's version contains in-frame clones alone and is incomplete. There are 71,000 or so clones in the sample; nearly 95% occur only once, and roughly 6.7% lies in the top ten. Autoimmune disease history or systemic immunosuppression led to patient exclusion. Material: CD4+ or CD8+ T cells sorted from blood, obtained in a trial of the OX40 agonist ivuxolimab. The TCR originated in an adult with an advanced solid tumor such as melanoma, head and neck, liver or kidney cancer. This sequence joins TRBV9 and TRBJ1-1; perhaps TRBD1 as D (6 bases). CDR3 nucleotides: TGTGCCAGCAGCCCCTCGGGAGGGGGGAGGACTGAAGCTTTCTTT. Translating it yields CASSPSGGGRTEAFF.